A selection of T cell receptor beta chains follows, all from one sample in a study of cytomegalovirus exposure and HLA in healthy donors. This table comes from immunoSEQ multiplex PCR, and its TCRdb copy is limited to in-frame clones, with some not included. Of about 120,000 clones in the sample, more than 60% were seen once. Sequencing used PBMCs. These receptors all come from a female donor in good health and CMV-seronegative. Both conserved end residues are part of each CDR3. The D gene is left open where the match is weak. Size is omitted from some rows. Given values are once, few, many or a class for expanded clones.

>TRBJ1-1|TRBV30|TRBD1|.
CAWSPRGRTEAFF
TGTGCCTGGAGTCCTAGGGGGCGCACTGAAGCTTTCTTT
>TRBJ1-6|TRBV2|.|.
CASLKNRESPLHF
TGTGCCAGCCTTAAAAACAGGGAGTCACCCCTCCACTTT
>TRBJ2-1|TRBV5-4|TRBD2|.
CASSLWTSGAGEQFF
TGTGCCAGCAGCTTGTGGACTAGCGGCGCCGGTGAGCAGTTCTTC
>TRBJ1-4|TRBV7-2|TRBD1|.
CASSPGTGHQQGTNEKLFF
TGTGCCAGCAGCCCCGGGACAGGGCATCAACAAGGAACTAATGAAAAACTGTTTTTT
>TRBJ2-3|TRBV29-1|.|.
CSSRGTPDTQYF
TGCAGCTCAAGGGGTACCCCAGATACGCAGTATTTT
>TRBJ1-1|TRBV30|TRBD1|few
CAWSRGTGNTEAFF
TGTGCCTGGAGTCGAGGGACAGGGAACACTGAAGCTTTCTTT
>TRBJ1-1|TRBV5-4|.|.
CASSFFGGAAEAFF
TGTGCCAGCAGCTTTTTTGGAGGGGCCGCTGAAGCTTTCTTT
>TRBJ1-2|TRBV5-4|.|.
CASSFDGGYTF
TGTGCCAGCAGCTTTGATGGCGGCTACACCTTC
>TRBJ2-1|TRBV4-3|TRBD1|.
CASSQGGQGDEQFF
TGCGCCAGCAGCCAAGGAGGACAGGGCGATGAGCAGTTCTTC
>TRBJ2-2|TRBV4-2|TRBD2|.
CASSQTPSGGANTGELFF
TGTGCCAGCAGCCAGACCCCTAGCGGGGGGGCTAACACCGGGGAGCTGTTTTTT
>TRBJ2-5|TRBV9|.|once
CASSKRGLNQETQYF
TGTGCCAGCAGTAAAAGAGGACTAAACCAAGAGACCCAGTACTTC
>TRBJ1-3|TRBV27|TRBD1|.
CASIRDRVSSGNTIYF
TGTGCCAGCATTAGGGACAGGGTCTCCTCTGGAAACACCATATATTTT
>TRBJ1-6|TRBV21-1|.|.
CASSISGQTRAYNSPLHF
TGTGCCAGCAGCATATCAGGGCAGACCCGAGCCTATAATTCACCCCTCCACTTT
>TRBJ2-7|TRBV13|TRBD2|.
CASSLNPGGDGSYEQYF
TGTGCCAGCAGCCTCAATCCGGGGGGAGACGGATCCTACGAGCAGTACTTC
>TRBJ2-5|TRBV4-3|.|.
CASSQDYGGRETQYF
TGCGCCAGCAGCCAAGATTATGGAGGGAGAGAGACCCAGTACTTC
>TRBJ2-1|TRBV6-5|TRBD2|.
CASSYSRRGAHEQFF
TGTGCCAGCAGTTACTCGAGGCGGGGGGCCCATGAGCAGTTCTTC
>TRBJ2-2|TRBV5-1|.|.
CASNPQGYDTGELFF
TGCGCCAGCAACCCTCAGGGGTACGACACCGGGGAGCTGTTTTTT
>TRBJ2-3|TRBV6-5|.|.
CASSYEVAGTDTQYF
TGTGCCAGCAGTTATGAGGTAGCGGGCACAGATACGCAGTATTTT
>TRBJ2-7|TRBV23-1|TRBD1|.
CASRGRDRGLVDEQYF
TGCGCCAGCAGAGGCCGGGACAGGGGGCTCGTTGACGAGCAGTACTTC
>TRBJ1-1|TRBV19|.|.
CASSTYQGSMTEAFF
TGTGCCAGTAGTACCTACCAGGGTAGTATGACTGAAGCTTTCTTT
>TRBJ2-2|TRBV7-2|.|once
CASSTNQGLAGELFF
TGTGCCAGCAGTACGAATCAGGGGTTGGCCGGGGAGCTGTTTTTT
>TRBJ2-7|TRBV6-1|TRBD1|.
CASSEGDSSYEQYF
TGTGCCAGCAGTGAAGGGGACAGCTCCTACGAGCAGTACTTC
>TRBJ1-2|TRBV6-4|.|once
CASSDSQGLYGYTF
TGTGCCAGCAGTGACTCCCAGGGCCTCTATGGCTACACCTTC
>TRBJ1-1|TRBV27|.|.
CASSRSSGTRGNTEAFF
TGTGCCAGCAGTCGGTCCTCCGGGACAAGGGGGAACACTGAAGCTTTCTTT
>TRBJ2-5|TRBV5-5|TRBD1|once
CASSFRDRVSETQYF
TGTGCCAGCAGTTTCCGGGACAGGGTGTCAGAGACCCAGTACTTC
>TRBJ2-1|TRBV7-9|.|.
CASSYPPGVEQFF
TGTGCCAGCAGCTACCCCCCAGGGGTCGAGCAGTTCTTC
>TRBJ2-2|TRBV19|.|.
CASRAGTTNTGELFF
TGTGCCAGTAGGGCCGGGACAACGAACACCGGGGAGCTGTTTTTT
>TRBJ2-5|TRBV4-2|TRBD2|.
CASSQAPSGGQETQYF
TGTGCCAGCAGCCAAGCGCCTAGCGGGGGCCAAGAGACCCAGTACTTC
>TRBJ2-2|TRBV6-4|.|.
CASSKDPGVELFF
TGTGCCAGCAGCAAAGACCCGGGTGTGGAGCTGTTTTTT
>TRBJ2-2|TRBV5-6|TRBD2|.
CASSFTSAANTGELFF
TGTGCCAGCAGCTTCACTAGCGCGGCGAACACCGGGGAGCTGTTTTTT
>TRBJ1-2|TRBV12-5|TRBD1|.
CASGLEIGDRGDVVDGYTF
TGTGCTAGTGGTTTGGAAATCGGGGACAGGGGGGACGTGGTGGATGGCTACACCTTC
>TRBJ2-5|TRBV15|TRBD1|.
CATSRPGQGQETQYF
TGTGCCACCAGCAGGCCGGGACAGGGACAAGAGACCCAGTACTTC
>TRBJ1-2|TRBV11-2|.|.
CASSPGEGVDGYTF
TGTGCCAGCAGCCCCGGCGAGGGAGTGGATGGCTACACCTTC
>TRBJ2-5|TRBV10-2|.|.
CASSQGGGGTQYF
TGCGCCAGCAGCCAGGGTGGGGGAGGGACCCAGTACTTC
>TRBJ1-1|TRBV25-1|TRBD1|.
CASSAQTGVEAFF
TGTGCCAGCAGTGCACAAACAGGGGTCGAAGCTTTCTTT
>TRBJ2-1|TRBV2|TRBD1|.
CASSEGGTGGVGGYNEQFF
TGTGCCAGCAGTGAAGGAGGGACAGGGGGCGTCGGGGGTTACAATGAGCAGTTCTTC
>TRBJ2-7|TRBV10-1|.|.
CASSQGSYEQYF
TGCGCCAGCAGTCAGGGGTCCTACGAGCAGTACTTC
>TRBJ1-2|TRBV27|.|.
CASRTGVYGYTF
TGTGCCAGCCGAACGGGAGTCTATGGCTACACCTTC
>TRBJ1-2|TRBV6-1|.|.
CASKFGGSTGYGYTF
TGTGCCAGCAAATTCGGAGGGAGTACAGGCTATGGCTACACCTTC
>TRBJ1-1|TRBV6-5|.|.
CASSYGTGNTEAFF
TGTGCCAGCAGTTACGGAACAGGGAACACTGAAGCTTTCTTT
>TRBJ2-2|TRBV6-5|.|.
CASSPGGGTGELFF
TGTGCCAGCTCACCGGGGGGCGGTACCGGGGAGCTGTTTTTT
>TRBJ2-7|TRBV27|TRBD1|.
CASSPGGHYYEQYF
TGTGCCAGCAGTCCAGGGGGACACTACTACGAGCAGTACTTC
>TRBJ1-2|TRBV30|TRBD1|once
CASQGAVDYGYTF
TGTGCCTCACAGGGGGCCGTGGACTATGGCTACACCTTC
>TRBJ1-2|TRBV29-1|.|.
CSVEDPQGAGYTF
TGCAGCGTTGAAGATCCACAGGGCGCTGGCTACACCTTC
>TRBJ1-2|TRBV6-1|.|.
CASSEAAYRRYTF
TGTGCCAGCAGTGAAGCCGCGTACAGGCGCTACACCTTC
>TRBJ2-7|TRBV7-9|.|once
CSSSLAGGEQYF
TGTTCCAGCAGCTTAGCCGGGGGCGAGCAGTACTTC
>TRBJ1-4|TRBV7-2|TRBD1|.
CASSSGQGDEKLFF
TGTGCCAGCAGCTCGGGACAGGGTGACGAAAAACTGTTTTTT
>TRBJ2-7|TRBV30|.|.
CAWSDTYEQYF
TGTGCCTGGAGCGACACCTACGAGCAGTACTTC
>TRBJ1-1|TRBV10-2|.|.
CASSEEGYTEAFF
TGCGCCAGCAGTGAGGAGGGCTACACTGAAGCTTTCTTT
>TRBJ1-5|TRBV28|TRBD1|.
CASSSRTGHFNQPQHF
TGTGCCAGCAGTTCACGGACAGGCCATTTCAATCAGCCCCAGCATTTT
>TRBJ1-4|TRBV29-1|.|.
CSVQVGEGEKLFF
TGCAGCGTTCAAGTCGGGGAAGGGGAAAAACTGTTTTTT
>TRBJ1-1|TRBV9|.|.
CASSVGAYNEAFF
TGTGCCAGCAGCGTAGGGGCGTACAATGAAGCTTTCTTT
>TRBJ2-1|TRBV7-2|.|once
CASSLEPSLDEQFF
TGTGCCAGCAGCTTAGAGCCGAGCCTGGATGAGCAGTTCTTC
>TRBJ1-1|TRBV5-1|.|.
CASSLDVGAGGVNTEAFF
TGCGCCAGCAGCTTGGACGTAGGCGCGGGTGGTGTGAACACTGAAGCTTTCTTT
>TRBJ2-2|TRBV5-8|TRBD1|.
CASSLGTGVESGELFF
TGTGCCAGCAGCTTGGGGACAGGGGTCGAGTCCGGGGAGCTGTTTTTT